This T cell receptor beta chain was sequenced in a study of T cell clusters in autoimmune cytopenias. The V gene's germline CDR1 is SGHNT and CDR2 YYREEE (reference sequence). This CDR3 region has 14 residues. TRB rearrangements were amplified by touch-down multiplex PCR with mixed TRB-A/B primers. TCRdb reanalyzed the multiplex PCR reads and collapses them to one entry per CDR3 protein, without DNA. The sample's table shows some 12,000 distinct CDR3 sequences. TRB was amplified from around 250 ng of peripheral blood genomic DNA per sample. Measured by frequency, this clonotype is medium-sized (0.01 to 0.1%). The data were also submitted as part of a second study, on T cell repertoires in aging, cancer and after chemotherapy.

This chain joins TRBV5-4 and TRBJ2-7. Sequencing was carried out using peripheral blood. This receptor was obtained from a human donor in good health. CDR3 amino acids: CASSLARGPYEQYF.